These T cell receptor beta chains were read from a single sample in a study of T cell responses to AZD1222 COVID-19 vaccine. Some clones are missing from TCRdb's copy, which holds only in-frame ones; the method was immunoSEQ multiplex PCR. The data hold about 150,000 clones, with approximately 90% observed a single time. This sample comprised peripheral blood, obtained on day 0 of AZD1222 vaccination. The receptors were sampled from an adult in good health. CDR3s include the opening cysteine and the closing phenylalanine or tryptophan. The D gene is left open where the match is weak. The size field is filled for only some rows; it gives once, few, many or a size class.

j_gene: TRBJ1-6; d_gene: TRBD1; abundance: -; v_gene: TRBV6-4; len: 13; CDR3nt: TGTGCCAGCATAAGGGGGCGGAATTCACCCCTCCACTTT; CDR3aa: CASIRGRNSPLHF
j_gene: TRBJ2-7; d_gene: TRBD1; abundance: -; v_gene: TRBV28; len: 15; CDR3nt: TGTGCCAGCAGCGCCAGACAGGGGGCCCCCTACGAGCAGTACTTC; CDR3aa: CASSARQGAPYEQYF
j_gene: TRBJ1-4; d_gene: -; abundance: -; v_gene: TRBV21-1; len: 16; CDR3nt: TGTGCCAGCAGCAAGCCCGCCCTCCAGGTCAGTGAAAAACTGTTTTTT; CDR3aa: CASSKPALQVSEKLFF
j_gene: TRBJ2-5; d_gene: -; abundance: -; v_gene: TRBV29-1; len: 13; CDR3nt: TGCAGCGCTAGTCTAAGGGCGATGGAGACCCAGTACTTC; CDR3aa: CSASLRAMETQYF
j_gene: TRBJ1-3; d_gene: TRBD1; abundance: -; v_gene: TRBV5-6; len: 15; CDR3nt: TGTGCCAGCAGCTCTACGGGACAGACTGGAAACACCATATATTTT; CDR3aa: CASSSTGQTGNTIYF
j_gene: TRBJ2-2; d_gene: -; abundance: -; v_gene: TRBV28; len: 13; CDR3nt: TGTGCCAGCAGCTCAGTGAACACCGGGGAGCTGTTTTTT; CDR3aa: CASSSVNTGELFF
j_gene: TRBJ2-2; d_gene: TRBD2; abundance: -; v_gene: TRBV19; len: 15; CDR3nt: TGTGCCAGTAGTAGGGGACTAGTTCACACCGGGGAGCTGTTTTTT; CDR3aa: CASSRGLVHTGELFF
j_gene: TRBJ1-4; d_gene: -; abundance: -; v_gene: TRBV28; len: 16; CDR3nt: TGTGCCAGCAGCCTGGGTCGCAGACAGGCTAATGAAAAACTGTTTTTT; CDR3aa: CASSLGRRQANEKLFF
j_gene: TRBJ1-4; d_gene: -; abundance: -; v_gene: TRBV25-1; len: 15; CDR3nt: TGTGCCAGCAGTGAATATGGTGTGACTAATGAAAAACTGTTTTTT; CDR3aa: CASSEYGVTNEKLFF
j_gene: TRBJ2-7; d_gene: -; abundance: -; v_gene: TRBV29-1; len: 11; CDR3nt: TGCAGCGGGGGGGACAGTGGAGAGCAGTACTTC; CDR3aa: CSGGDSGEQYF
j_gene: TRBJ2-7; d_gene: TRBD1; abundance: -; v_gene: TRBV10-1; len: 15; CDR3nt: TGCGCCAGGAAACAACCGGGACAGGGGTTCTACGAGCAGTACTTC; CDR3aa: CARKQPGQGFYEQYF
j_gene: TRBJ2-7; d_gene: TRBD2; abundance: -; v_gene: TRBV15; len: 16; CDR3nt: TGTGCCACCAGCAGAGATACGCCTAGCGGGGCCTACGAGCAGTACTTC; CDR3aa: CATSRDTPSGAYEQYF
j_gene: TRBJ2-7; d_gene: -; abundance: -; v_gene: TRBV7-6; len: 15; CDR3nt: TGTGCCAGCAGCTCCCCCGGCGGGGAGCCCTACGAGCAGTACTTC; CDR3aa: CASSSPGGEPYEQYF
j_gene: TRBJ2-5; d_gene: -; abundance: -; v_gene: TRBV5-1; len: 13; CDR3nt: TGCGCCAGCAGCTCTAGAGCCGGGGAGACCCAGTACTTC; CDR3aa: CASSSRAGETQYF
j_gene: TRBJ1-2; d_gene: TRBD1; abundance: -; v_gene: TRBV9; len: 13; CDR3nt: TGTGCCAGCAGCGTAGGGGACAGTGGTGGCTACACCTTC; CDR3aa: CASSVGDSGGYTF
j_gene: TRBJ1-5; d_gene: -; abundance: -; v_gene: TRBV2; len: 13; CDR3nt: TGTGCCAGCAGCTATTCCCCCCGGGGGCCCCAGCATTTT; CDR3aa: CASSYSPRGPQHF
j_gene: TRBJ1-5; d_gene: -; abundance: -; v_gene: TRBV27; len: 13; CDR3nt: TGTGCCAGCAGTTGGGGTTATAATCAGCCCCAGCATTTT; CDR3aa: CASSWGYNQPQHF
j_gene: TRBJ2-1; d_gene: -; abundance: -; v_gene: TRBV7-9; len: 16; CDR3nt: TGTGCCAGCAGCTTAGGTGGGGCCGCCCCATTGCGGGAGCAGTTCTTC; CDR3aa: CASSLGGAAPLREQFF
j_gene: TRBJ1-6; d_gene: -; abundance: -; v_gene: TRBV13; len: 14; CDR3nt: TGTGCCAGCAGCTTATGGAGGGGCGGGTCACCCCTCCACTTT; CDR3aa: CASSLWRGGSPLHF
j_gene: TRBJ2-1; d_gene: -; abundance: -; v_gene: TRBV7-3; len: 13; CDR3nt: TGTGCCAGCAGCTTACTGGGCTACAATGAGCAGTTCTTC; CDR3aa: CASSLLGYNEQFF
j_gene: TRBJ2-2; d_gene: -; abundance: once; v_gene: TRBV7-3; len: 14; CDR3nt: TGTGCCAGCAGCTTAAATGGTGCGTCCGGGGAGCTGTTTTTT; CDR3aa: CASSLNGASGELFF
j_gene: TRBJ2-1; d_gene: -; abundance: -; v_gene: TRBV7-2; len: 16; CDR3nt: TGTGCCAGCAGCTTATCTGGGGCGCCAACCTACAATGAGCAGTTCTTC; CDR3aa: CASSLSGAPTYNEQFF